Listed below are T cell receptor beta chains from one sample, sequenced in a study of beta chain features in type 1 diabetes. Produced via immunoSEQ multiplex PCR; TCRdb's table is partial and in-frame only. The sample lists a few hundred thousand clones; approximately 13% were seen once. The sequenced material came from naive CD4+ T cells from blood. All receptors derive from a woman aged 18 to 35 with type 1 diabetes. The CDR3 runs from the conserved cysteine through the conserved F or W. The D gene is left open where the match is weak. A row's size may be missing; if present it is once, few, many or a size class.

CDR3 | DNA | size | V | D | J
CASSYQGARTEAFF | TGTGCCAGCAGTTACCAGGGGGCAAGAACTGAAGCTTTCTTT | NA | TRBV6-5 | TRBD1 | TRBJ1-1
CASSFSSSFEQFF | TGTGCCAGCAGCTTCTCTAGCTCATTCGAGCAGTTCTTC | NA | TRBV11-3 | NA | TRBJ2-1
CASSYSKGTGSDTQYF | TGTGCCAGCAGTTACTCGAAGGGGACAGGGTCAGATACGCAGTATTTT | NA | TRBV6-5 | TRBD1 | TRBJ2-3
CASSPRGQGRPRHSEQYF | TGCGCCAGCAGCCCCCGTGGACAGGGGCGACCTAGGCACTCCGAGCAGTACTTC | few | TRBV5-1 | TRBD1 | TRBJ2-7
CASGSPTGGTTSNNEQFF | TGTGCTAGTGGTTCCCCGACAGGGGGTACCACCTCAAACAATGAGCAGTTCTTC | few | TRBV12-5 | TRBD1 | TRBJ2-1
CASTSPGLFYNEQFF | TGTGCCAGCACCAGCCCCGGACTATTCTACAATGAGCAGTTCTTC | few | TRBV2 | NA | TRBJ2-1
CASSLSGAETQYF | TGTGCCAGCAGCCTAAGCGGGGCAGAGACCCAGTACTTC | few | TRBV11-2 | TRBD2 | TRBJ2-5
CASSLAGLNNEQFF | TGTGCCAGCAGCTTAGCCGGACTTAACAATGAGCAGTTCTTC | few | TRBV7-3 | NA | TRBJ2-1
CASSLWVGQGRDTQYF | TGTGCCAGCAGTTTATGGGTGGGACAGGGTAGAGATACGCAGTATTTT | once | TRBV28 | TRBD1 | TRBJ2-3
CAWSYRSTDTQYF | TGTGCCTGGAGCTACCGGAGCACAGATACGCAGTATTTT | few | TRBV30 | NA | TRBJ2-3
CASSPSTGAVAEAFF | TGTGCCAGCTCACCGTCGACAGGGGCTGTTGCTGAAGCTTTCTTT | NA | TRBV18 | TRBD1 | TRBJ1-1
CASSVGGGHLNTEAFF | TGTGCCAGCAGCGTGGGGGGAGGACACCTGAACACTGAAGCTTTCTTT | NA | TRBV9 | NA | TRBJ1-1
CASSPPSRLDGYTF | TGTGCCAGCTCACCACCGTCGAGGTTGGATGGCTACACCTTC | NA | TRBV18 | NA | TRBJ1-2